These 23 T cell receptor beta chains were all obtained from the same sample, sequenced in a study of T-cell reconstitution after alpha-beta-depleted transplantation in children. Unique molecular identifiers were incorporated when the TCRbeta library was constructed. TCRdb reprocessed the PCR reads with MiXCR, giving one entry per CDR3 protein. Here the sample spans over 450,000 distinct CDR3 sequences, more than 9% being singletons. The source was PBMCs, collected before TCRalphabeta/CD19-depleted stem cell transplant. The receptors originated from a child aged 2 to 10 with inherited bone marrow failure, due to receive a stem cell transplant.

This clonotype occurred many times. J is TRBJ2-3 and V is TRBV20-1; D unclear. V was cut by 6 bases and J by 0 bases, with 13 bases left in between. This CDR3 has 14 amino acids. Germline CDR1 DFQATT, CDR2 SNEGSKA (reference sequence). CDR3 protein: CSADNVPSTDTQYF. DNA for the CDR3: TGCAGTGCCGACAACGTTCCTAGCACAGATACGCAGTATTTT.

CDR3 amino acids: CASSLDTERAGGLYEQYF. CDR3 DNA sequence: TGCGCCAGCAGCTTGGATACAGAGCGGGCAGGGGGCCTCTACGAGCAGTACTTC. The chain couples TRBV5-1 to TRBJ2-7; 8 bases align to TRBD1. J lost 3 bases, V lost 0 bases, and 14 bases had no gene match. The CDR3 is made up of 18 amino acids. Germline values: CDR1 SGHRS, CDR2 YFSETQ.

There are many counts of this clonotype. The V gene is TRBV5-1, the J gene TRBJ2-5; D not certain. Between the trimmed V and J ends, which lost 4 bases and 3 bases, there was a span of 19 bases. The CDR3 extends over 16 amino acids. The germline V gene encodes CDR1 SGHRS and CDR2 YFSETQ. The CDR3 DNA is TGCGCCAGCAGCCCCCTAGTGATTACAACGAAAGAGACCCAGTACTTC. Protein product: CASSPLVITTKETQYF.

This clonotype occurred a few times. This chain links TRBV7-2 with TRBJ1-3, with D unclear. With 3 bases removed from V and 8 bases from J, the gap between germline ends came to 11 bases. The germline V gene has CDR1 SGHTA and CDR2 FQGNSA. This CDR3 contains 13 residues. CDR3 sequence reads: CASSLGWRDTIYF. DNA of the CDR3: TGTGCCAGCAGCTTGGGGTGGCGAGACACCATATATTTT.

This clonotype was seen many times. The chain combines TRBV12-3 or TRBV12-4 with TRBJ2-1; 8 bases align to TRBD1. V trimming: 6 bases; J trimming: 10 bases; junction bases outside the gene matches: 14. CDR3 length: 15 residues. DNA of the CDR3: TGTGCCAGCAGCCGGGGACCTCCTGGGGACAGGGAGCAGTTCTTC. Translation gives CASSRGPPGDREQFF.

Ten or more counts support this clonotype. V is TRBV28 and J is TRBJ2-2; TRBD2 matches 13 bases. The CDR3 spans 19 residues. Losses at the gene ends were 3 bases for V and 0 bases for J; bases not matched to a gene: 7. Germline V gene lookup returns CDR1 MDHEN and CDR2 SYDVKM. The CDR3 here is CASSFGTSGDAPNTGELFF. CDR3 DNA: TGTGCCAGCAGTTTTGGGACTAGCGGGGACGCCCCGAACACCGGGGAGCTGTTTTTT.

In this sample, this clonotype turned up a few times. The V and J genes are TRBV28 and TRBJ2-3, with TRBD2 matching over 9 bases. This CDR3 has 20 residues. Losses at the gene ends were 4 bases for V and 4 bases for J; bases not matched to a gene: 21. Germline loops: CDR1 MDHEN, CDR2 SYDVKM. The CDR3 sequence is CASSSQREVLSGRFSDTQYF. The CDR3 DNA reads TGTGCCAGCAGTTCTCAGCGGGAGGTTCTCAGCGGGAGGTTCTCAGATACGCAGTATTTT.

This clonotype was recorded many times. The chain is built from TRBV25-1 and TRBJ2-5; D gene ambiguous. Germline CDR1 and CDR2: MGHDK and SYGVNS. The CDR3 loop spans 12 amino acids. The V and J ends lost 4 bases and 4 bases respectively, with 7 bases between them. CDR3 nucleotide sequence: TGTGCCAGCAGTGCCATAAGAGAGACCCAGTACTTC. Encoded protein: CASSAIRETQYF. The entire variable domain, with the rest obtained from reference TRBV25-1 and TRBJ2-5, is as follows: EADIYQTPRYLVIGTGKKITLECSQTMGHDKMYWYQQDPGMELHLIHYSYGVNSTEKGDLSSESTVSRIRTEHFPLTLESARPSHTSQYLCASSAIRETQYFGPGTRLLVL.

CDR3 in DNA: TGCAGCGTTGAAGATCGGCTAGCGGGAGGGCCAAGTGAGGAGACCCAGTACTTC. Its translation is CSVEDRLAGGPSEETQYF. The chain links TRBV29-1 to TRBJ2-5, with 12 positions matching TRBD2. V lost 0 bases to trimming and J lost 5 bases; unmatched junction nucleotides: 13. Germline V gene lookup returns CDR1 SQVTM and CDR2 ANQGSEA. CDR3 length equals 18 residues. The complete variable domain, with remaining parts taken from reference TRBV29-1 and TRBJ2-5, reads SAVISQKPSRDICQRGTSLTIQCQVDSQVTMMFWYRQQPGQSLTLIATANQGSEATYESGFVIDKFPISRPNLTFSTLTVSNMSPEDSSIYLCSVEDRLAGGPSEETQYFGPGTRLLVL.

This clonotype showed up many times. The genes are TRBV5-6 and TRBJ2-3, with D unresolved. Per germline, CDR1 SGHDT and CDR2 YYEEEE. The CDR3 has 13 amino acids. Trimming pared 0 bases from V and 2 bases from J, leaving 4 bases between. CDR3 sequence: CASSLVDTDTQYF. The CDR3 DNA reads TGTGCCAGCAGCTTGGTGGACACAGATACGCAGTATTTT.

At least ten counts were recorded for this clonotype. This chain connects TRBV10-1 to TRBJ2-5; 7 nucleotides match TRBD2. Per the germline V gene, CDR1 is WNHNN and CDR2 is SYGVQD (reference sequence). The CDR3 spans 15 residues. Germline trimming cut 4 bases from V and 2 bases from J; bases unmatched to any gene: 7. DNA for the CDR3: TGCGCCAGCAGTGCTGTAGCGGGCTATCAAGAGACCCAGTACTTC. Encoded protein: CASSAVAGYQETQYF.

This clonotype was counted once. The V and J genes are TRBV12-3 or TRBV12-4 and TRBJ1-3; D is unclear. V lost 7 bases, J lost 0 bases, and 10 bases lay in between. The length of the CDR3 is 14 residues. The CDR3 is CASILMDSGNTIYF. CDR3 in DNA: TGTGCCAGCATCCTAATGGACTCTGGAAACACCATATATTTT.

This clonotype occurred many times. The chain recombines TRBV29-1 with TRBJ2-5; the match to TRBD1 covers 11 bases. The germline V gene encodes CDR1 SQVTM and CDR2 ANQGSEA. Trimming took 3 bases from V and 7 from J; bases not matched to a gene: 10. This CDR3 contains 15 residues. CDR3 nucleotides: TGCAGCGTTGACTCCGGACAGGGGGCGTTTGGGACCCAGTACTTC. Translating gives CSVDSGQGAFGTQYF.

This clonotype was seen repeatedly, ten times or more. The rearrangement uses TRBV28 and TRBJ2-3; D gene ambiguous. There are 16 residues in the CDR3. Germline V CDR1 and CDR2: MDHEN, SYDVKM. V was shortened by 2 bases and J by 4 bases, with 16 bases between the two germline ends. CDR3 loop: CASSLIPSQWADTQYF. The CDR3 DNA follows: TGTGCCAGCAGTTTAATTCCCTCTCAGTGGGCAGATACGCAGTATTTT.

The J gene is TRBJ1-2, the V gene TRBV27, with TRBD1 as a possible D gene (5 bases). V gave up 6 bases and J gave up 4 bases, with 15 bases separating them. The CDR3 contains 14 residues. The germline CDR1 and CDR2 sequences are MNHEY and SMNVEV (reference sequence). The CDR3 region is CASRSGLSPYGYTF. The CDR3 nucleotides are TGTGCCAGCAGGTCGGGACTCTCCCCCTATGGCTACACCTTC.

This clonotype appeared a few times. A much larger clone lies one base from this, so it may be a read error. The CDR3 region is CASSPWLADRTDTQYF. The CDR3 DNA is TGTGCCAGCAGCCCCTGGCTAGCGGATCGCACAGATACGCAGTATTTT. The chain uses TRBV27 and TRBJ2-3; 7 nucleotides align to TRBD2. CDR1 and CDR2 from the germline V gene are MNHEY and SMNVEV (reference sequence). The CDR3 spans 16 residues. The V gene end was trimmed by 6 bases and the J gene end by 1 base; junction bases not matched to a gene: 10.

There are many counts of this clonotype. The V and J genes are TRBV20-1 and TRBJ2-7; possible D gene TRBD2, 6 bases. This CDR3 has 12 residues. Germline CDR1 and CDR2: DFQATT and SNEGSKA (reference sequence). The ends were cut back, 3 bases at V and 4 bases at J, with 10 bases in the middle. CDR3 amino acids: CSASGRGYEQYF. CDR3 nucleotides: TGCAGTGCTAGCGGGAGAGGGTACGAGCAGTACTTC.

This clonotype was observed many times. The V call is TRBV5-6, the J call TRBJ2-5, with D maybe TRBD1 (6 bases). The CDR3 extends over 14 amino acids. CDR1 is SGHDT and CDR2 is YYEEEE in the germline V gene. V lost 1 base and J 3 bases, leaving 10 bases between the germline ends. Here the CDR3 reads CASSLSRQEETQYF. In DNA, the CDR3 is TGTGCCAGCAGCTTGTCTCGACAGGAAGAGACCCAGTACTTC.

CDR3: CASSETTENNEQFF. The DNA of the CDR3 is TGCGCCAGCAGCGAGACGACAGAAAACAATGAGCAGTTCTTC. This chain uses TRBV5-1 with TRBJ2-1; perhaps TRBD1 as D (5 bases). V lost 4 bases and J 5 bases, leaving 13 bases between the germline ends. The CDR3 sequence is 14 residues long. Germline CDR1 is SGHRS and CDR2 is YFSETQ.

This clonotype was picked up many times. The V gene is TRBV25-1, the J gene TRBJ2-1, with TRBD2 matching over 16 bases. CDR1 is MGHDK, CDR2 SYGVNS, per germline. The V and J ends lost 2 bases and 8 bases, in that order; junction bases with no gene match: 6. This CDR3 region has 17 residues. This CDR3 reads CASSEGTSGGGTDEQFF. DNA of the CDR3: TGTGCCAGCAGTGAAGGGACTAGCGGGGGGGGCACGGATGAGCAGTTCTTC.

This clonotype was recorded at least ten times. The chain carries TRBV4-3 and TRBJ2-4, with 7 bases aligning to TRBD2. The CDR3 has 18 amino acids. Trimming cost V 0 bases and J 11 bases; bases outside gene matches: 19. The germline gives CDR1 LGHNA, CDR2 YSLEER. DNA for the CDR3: TGCGCCAGCAGCCAAGACCACGTCGTTCGGGGACTACGACTTCTTCAGTACTTC. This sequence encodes CASSQDHVVRGLRLLQYF.

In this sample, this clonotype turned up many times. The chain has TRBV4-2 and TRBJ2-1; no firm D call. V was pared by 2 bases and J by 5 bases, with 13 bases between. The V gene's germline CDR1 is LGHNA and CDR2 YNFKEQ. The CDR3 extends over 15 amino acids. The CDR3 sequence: CASSQPYGAHNEQFF. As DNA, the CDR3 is TGTGCCAGCAGCCAACCTTACGGCGCCCACAATGAGCAGTTCTTC.

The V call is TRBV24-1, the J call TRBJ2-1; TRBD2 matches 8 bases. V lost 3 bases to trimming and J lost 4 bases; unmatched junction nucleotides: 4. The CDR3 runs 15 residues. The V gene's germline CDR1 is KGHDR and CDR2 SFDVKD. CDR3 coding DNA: TGTGCCACCAGTGATCCCGGGGGGGTGTACAATGAGCAGTTCTTC. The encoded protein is CATSDPGGVYNEQFF.